A single sample is the source of the 15 T cell receptor beta chains below, sequenced in a study of T cell responses to AZD1222 COVID-19 vaccine. TCRdb's copy holds only in-frame clones and misses some; the assay was immunoSEQ multiplex PCR. The sample includes 100,000 to 150,000 clones, around 92% of them seen just once. The sample in question was peripheral blood, obtained on day 0 of AZD1222 vaccination. The receptors originated from an adult in good health.

The chain has TRBV18 and TRBJ1-5; the match to TRBD1 covers 8 bases. Germline V gene sequence: CDR1 KGHSH, CDR2 LQKENI. The J segment lost 5 bases and the V segment lost 4 bases, leaving 4 bases of the junction unmatched. The CDR3 sequence is 14 residues long. CDR3 nucleotides: TGTGCCAGCTCACGGACAGGGAAGGATCAGCCCCAGCATTTT. Translating it yields CASSRTGKDQPQHF.

CDR3 amino acids: CASSSQSTDTQYF. CDR3 nucleotide sequence: TGTGCCAGCAGCTCCCAGAGCACAGATACGCAGTATTTT. This chain connects TRBV12-3 or TRBV12-4 to TRBJ2-3; D call uncertain. CDR3 length equals 13 residues. V lost 6 bases to trimming and J lost 0 bases, with 7 bases between them.

V and J are TRBV29-1 and TRBJ2-7; 10 nucleotides match TRBD1. Germline-derived CDR1 and CDR2 are SQVTM and ANQGSEA. The CDR3 has 14 residues. V trimming: 2 bases; J trimming: 3 bases; junction bases outside the gene matches: 4. The CDR3 protein is CSVELRTGGYEQYF. The CDR3 DNA sequence: TGCAGCGTTGAACTGCGGACAGGGGGCTACGAGCAGTACTTC.

The CDR3 region is CASSPTASYEQYF. Here the CDR3 DNA reads TGTGCCAGTAGCCCGACAGCGTCCTACGAGCAGTACTTC. This sequence joins TRBV19 and TRBJ2-7, with TRBD1 as a possible D gene (5 bases). V was cut by 6 bases and J by 1 base, with 10 bases left in between. CDR1 and CDR2 from the germline V gene are LNHDA and SQIVND (reference sequence). The CDR3 totals 13 residues.

This clone has only one observation. This chain uses TRBV7-8 with TRBJ2-7, with D perhaps given as TRBD1 or TRBD2 (6 bases each). The V gene lost 7 bases and the J gene lost 1 base, with 11 bases spanning the gap. CDR1 and CDR2 from the germline V gene are SGHVS and FQNEAQ. This CDR3 is 13 amino acids long. CDR3 nucleotide sequence: TGTGCCAGCACCATAGGGGGGTCCTACGAGCAGTACTTC. It encodes CASTIGGSYEQYF.

This clone was counted a single time. This rearrangement joins TRBV24-1 to TRBJ2-5; the match to TRBD1 covers 8 bases. J lost 0 bases, V lost 3 bases, and 2 bases had no gene match. The CDR3 covers 15 residues. CDR1 is KGHDR, CDR2 SFDVKD, per germline. The CDR3 DNA is TGTGCCACCAGTGATCCACAGGGGGACCAAGAGACCCAGTACTTC. Translated: CATSDPQGDQETQYF.

This clone showed up just a few times. V and J are TRBV5-1 and TRBJ2-1; no firm D call. V was pared by 2 bases and J by 7 bases, with 13 bases between. The CDR3 contains 14 residues. Per the germline V gene, CDR1 is SGHRS and CDR2 is YFSETQ. CDR3 loop: CASSLGSEFNEQFF. DNA for the CDR3: TGCGCCAGCAGCTTAGGGTCTGAGTTTAATGAGCAGTTCTTC.

The rearrangement joins TRBV18 to TRBJ2-7, with 9 bases that match TRBD2. CDR1 and CDR2 from the germline V gene are KGHSH and LQKENI. V was pared by 5 bases and J by 4 bases, with 9 bases of the junction left unmatched. This CDR3 has 15 amino acids. Here the CDR3 reads CASSSPLAGRYEQYF. CDR3 coding DNA: TGTGCCAGCTCATCGCCACTAGCGGGCAGATACGAGCAGTACTTC. Full variable domain (rest looked up from reference TRBV18 and TRBJ2-7): NAGVMQNPRHLVRRRGQEARLRCSPMKGHSHVYWYRQLPEEGLKFMVYLQKENIIDESGMPKERFSAEFPKEGPSILRIQQVVRGDSAAYFCASSSPLAGRYEQYFGPGTRLTVT.

The genes are TRBV6-5 and TRBJ2-7; D may be TRBD2 (5 bases). The V gene lost 6 bases and the J gene lost 2 bases, with 17 bases spanning the gap. The CDR3 spans 15 residues. Germline CDR1 and CDR2: MNHEY and SVGAGI. CDR3 in DNA: TGTGCCAGCAGCCACGAGCGGCAGCCTGCCTACGAGCAGTACTTC. Its protein is CASSHERQPAYEQYF.

Here the CDR3 reads CASSQGTGKVNGYTF. CDR3 bases: TGTGCCAGCAGCCAAGGGACAGGCAAGGTGAATGGCTACACCTTC. The chain has TRBV7-9 and TRBJ1-2; 8 bases align to TRBD1. V was pared by 5 bases and J by 6 bases, with 11 bases of the junction left unmatched. This CDR3 comprises 15 residues. Germline CDR1 and CDR2: SEHNR and FQNEAQ (reference sequence).

The chain joins TRBV13 to TRBJ2-7, with a possible D match to TRBD1 (5 bases). Between the trimmed V and J ends, which lost 5 bases and 1 base, there was a span of 12 bases. Looked up from germline, CDR1 is PRHDT and CDR2 is FYEKMQ (reference sequence). This CDR3 comprises 14 residues. CDR3 sequence (DNA): TGTGCCAGCAGCCCTAACCGACAGTCCTACGAGCAGTACTTC. Protein: CASSPNRQSYEQYF. The full variable domain, its missing parts supplied by reference TRBV13 and TRBJ2-7, is AAGVIQSPRHLIKEKRETATLKCYPIPRHDTVYWYQQGPGQDPQFLISFYEKMQSDKGSIPDRFSAQQFSDYHSELNMSSLELGDSALYFCASSPNRQSYEQYFGPGTRLTVT.

The CDR3 sequence is CAISDPGRVNTEAFF. The CDR3 DNA sequence: TGTGCCATCAGTGACCCGGGACGGGTGAACACTGAAGCTTTCTTT. The chain recombines TRBV10-3 with TRBJ1-1; perhaps TRBD1 as D (5 bases). V shed 3 bases and J shed 0 bases, with 11 bases lying between them. Germline CDR1 and CDR2: ENHRY and SYGVKD. CDR3 size: 15 residues.

The genes are TRBV19 and TRBJ2-1; the D gene could be TRBD1 or TRBD2 (5 bases each). This CDR3 spans 16 amino acids. In germline, CDR1 is LNHDA, CDR2 SQIVND (reference sequence). V lost 1 base, J lost 0 bases, and 10 bases lay in between. CDR3 loop: CASSIGGAPSYNEQFF. In DNA form, the CDR3 reads TGTGCCAGTAGTATAGGAGGGGCCCCCTCCTACAATGAGCAGTTCTTC.

CDR3 amino acids: CASSLGGGGYTF. DNA for the CDR3: TGTGCCAGCAGCTTAGGGGGCGGCGGCTACACCTTC. The rearrangement links TRBV7-9 to TRBJ1-2; a weak D match, TRBD1 (5 bases). V lost 1 base and J lost 8, with 8 bases in between. The CDR3 is made up of 12 amino acids. Germline loops: CDR1 SEHNR, CDR2 FQNEAQ (reference sequence).

Notes on this clone: At one of its ends the junction is not consistent with the germline gene, which may arise from a read error. The rearrangement joins TRBV19 to TRBJ1-2, with a weak D call TRBD1 (5 bases). CDR1 and CDR2 (germline): LNHDA, SQIVND (reference sequence). This CDR3 is built from 14 residues. CDR3 DNA: TGTGCCAGTAGTATGGGGCAGGAGATCTATGGCCACACCTTC. Translated: CASSMGQEIYGHTF.